This T cell receptor (beta chain) was sequenced during a study of post-analysis software for immune sequencing data. Built from TCR beta cDNA, the libraries had unique molecular identifiers in them. TCRdb reanalysed the PCR reads using MiXCR and keeps one entry per CDR3 protein. The sample lists about 810,000 distinct CDR3 sequences; roughly 50% were seen once. The J segment lost 10 bases and the V segment lost 6 bases, leaving 8 bases of the junction unmatched. This CDR3 spans 13 amino acids. Study-wide results and limits: Those with multiple sclerosis, the patient group, showed significantly lower normalized Chao1 diversity than controls. Compared with controls, patients had more of roughly 5 TRBV segments, including TRBV5-6, TRBV5-1 and TRBV20-1. The F measure placed samples prepared in the same batch into strongly shared clusters.

Worth noting for this clonotype: What it binds is unknown.

V is TRBV12-3 or TRBV12-4 and J is TRBJ2-7; 11 bases align to TRBD2. The origin of this receptor is a girl between 10 and 17 years old with multiple sclerosis. The source material was blood. Written as DNA, the CDR3 is TGTGCCAGCAGCCCTAGCGGGAGGACGGATCAGTACTTC. Translated, it gives CASSPSGRTDQYF.